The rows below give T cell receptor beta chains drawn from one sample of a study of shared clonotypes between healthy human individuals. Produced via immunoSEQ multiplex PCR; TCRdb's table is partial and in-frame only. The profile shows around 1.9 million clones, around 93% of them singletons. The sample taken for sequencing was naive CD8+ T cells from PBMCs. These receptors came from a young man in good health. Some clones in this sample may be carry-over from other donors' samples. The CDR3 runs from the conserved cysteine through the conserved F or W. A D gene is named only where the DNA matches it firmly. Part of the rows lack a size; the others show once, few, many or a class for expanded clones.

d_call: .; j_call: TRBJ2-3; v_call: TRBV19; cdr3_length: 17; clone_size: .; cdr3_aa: CASSRPPGSGLADTQYF; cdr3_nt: TGTGCCAGTAGCCGCCCCCCGGGGAGCGGGTTGGCAGATACGCAGTATTTT
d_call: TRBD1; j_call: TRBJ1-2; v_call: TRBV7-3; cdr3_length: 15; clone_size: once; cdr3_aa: CASSPSGQANYGYTF; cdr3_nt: TGTGCCAGCAGCCCCTCCGGACAGGCAAACTATGGCTACACCTTC
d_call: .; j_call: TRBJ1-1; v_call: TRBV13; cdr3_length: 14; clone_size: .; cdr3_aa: CASSPGARGTEAFF; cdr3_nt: TGTGCCAGCAGCCCGGGGGCCCGTGGCACTGAAGCTTTCTTT
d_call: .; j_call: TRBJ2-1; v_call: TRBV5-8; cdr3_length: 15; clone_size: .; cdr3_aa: CASSYHHGYYNEQFF; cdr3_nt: TGTGCCAGCAGCTACCACCACGGCTACTACAATGAGCAGTTCTTC
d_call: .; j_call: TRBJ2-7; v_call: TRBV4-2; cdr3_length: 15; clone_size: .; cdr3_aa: CASSQESGGGYEQYF; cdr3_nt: TGTGCCAGCAGCCAGGAGAGCGGAGGAGGCTACGAGCAGTACTTC
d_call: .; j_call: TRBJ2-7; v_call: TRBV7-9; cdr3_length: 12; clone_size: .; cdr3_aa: CASSFGEAEQYF; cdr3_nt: TGTGCCAGCAGCTTCGGCGAGGCCGAGCAGTACTTC
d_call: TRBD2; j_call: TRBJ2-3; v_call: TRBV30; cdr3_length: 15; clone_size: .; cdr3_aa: CAWSVRLAGEATQYF; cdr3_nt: TGTGCCTGGAGTGTACGACTAGCGGGAGAGGCTACGCAGTATTTT
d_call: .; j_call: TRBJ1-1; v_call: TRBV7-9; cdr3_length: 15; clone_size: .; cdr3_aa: CASERESWMNTEAFF; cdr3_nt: TGTGCCAGCGAAAGGGAGTCTTGGATGAACACTGAAGCTTTCTTT
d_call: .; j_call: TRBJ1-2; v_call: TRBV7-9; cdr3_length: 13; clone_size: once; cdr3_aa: CASSLALWHGYTF; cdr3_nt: TGTGCCAGCAGCTTAGCCCTGTGGCATGGCTACACCTTC
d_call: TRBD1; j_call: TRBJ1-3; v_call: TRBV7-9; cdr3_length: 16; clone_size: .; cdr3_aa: CASSLPGQGFGNTIYF; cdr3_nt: TGTGCCAGCAGCCTTCCGGGACAGGGTTTCGGAAACACCATATATTTT
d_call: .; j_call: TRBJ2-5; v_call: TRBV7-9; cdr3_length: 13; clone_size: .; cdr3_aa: CASSLGGHETQYF; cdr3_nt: TGTGCCAGCAGCTTAGGGGGCCATGAGACCCAGTACTTC
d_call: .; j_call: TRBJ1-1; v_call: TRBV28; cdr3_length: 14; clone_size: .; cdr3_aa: CASSLTGVNTEAFF; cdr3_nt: TGTGCCAGCAGTTTAACGGGGGTGAACACTGAAGCTTTCTTT
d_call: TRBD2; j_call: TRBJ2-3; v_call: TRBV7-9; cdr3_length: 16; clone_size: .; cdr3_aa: CASSQTSGSLSDTQYF; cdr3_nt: TGTGCCAGCAGCCAAACTAGCGGGAGTCTTTCGGATACGCAGTATTTT
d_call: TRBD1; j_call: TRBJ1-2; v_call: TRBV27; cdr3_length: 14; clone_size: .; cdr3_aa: CASSFWDRGYGYTF; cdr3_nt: TGTGCCAGCAGTTTTTGGGACAGGGGTTATGGCTACACCTTC
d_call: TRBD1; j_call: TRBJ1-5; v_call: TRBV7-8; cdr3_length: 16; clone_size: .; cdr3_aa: CASSRTGAVGNQPQHF; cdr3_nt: TGTGCCAGCAGCAGAACAGGGGCGGTTGGGAATCAGCCCCAGCATTTT
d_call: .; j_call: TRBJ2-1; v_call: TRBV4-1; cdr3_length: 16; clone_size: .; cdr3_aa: CASSQDLLGEYNEQFF; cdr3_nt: TGCGCCAGCAGCCAAGATCTATTAGGGGAATACAATGAGCAGTTCTTC
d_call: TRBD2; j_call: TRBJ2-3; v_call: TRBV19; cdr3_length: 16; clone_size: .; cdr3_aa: CASSIRTSGTIDTQYF; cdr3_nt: TGTGCCAGTAGTATCCGGACTAGCGGGACGATAGATACGCAGTATTTT
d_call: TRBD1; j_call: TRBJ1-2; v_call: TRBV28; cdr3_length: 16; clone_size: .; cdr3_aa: CASRYDREGANYGYTF; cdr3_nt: TGTGCCAGCAGATACGACAGGGAGGGAGCTAACTATGGCTACACCTTC
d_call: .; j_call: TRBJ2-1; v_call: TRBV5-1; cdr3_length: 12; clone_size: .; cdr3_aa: CASSSRDNEQFF; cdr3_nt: TGTGCCAGCAGCTCCCGGGACAATGAGCAGTTCTTC
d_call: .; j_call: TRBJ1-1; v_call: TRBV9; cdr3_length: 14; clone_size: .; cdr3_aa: CASSPGPPNTEAFF; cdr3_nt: TGTGCCAGCAGCCCAGGCCCACCGAACACTGAAGCTTTCTTT
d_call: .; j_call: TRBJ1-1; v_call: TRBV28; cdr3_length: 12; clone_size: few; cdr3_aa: CASSFRAPEAFF; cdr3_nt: TGTGCCAGCAGTTTTAGGGCCCCTGAAGCTTTCTTT
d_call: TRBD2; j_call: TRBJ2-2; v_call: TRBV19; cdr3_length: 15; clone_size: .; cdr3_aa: CASSIPRLANRELFF; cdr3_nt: TGTGCCAGTAGTATACCCCGACTAGCGAATCGGGAGCTGTTTTTT
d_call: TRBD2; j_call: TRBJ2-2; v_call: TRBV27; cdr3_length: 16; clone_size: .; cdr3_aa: CASSLYMGGPAGELFF; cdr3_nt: TGTGCCAGCAGTCTATATATGGGAGGGCCCGCCGGGGAGCTGTTTTTT
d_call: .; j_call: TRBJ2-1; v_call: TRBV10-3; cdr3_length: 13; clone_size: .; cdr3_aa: CAITQELYNEQFF; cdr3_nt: TGTGCCATTACACAGGAGCTCTACAATGAGCAGTTCTTC
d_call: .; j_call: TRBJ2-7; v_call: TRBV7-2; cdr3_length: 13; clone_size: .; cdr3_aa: CASSPGFSYEQYF; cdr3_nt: TGTGCCAGCAGCCCCGGCTTCTCCTACGAGCAGTACTTC
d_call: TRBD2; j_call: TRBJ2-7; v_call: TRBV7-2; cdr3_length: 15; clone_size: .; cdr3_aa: CASSLTSGSLREQYF; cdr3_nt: TGTGCCAGCAGCCTAACTAGCGGGAGTCTTCGCGAGCAGTACTTC
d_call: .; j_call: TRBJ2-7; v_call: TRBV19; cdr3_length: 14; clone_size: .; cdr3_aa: CASSIVADSYEQYF; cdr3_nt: TGTGCCAGTAGTATAGTGGCGGACTCCTACGAGCAGTACTTC
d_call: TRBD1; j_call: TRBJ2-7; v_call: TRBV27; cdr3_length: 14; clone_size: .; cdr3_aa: CASSPGQGAYEQYF; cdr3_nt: TGTGCCAGCAGCCCGGGACAGGGTGCCTACGAGCAGTACTTC
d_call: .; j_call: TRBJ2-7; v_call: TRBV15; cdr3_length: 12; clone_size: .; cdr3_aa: CATLGGGREQYF; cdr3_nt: TGTGCCACGCTTGGAGGGGGGCGCGAGCAGTACTTC
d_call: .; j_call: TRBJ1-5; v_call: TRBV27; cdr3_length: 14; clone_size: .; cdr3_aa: CASSFRNSHQPQHF; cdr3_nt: TGTGCCAGCAGTTTTCGCAACAGCCATCAGCCCCAGCATTTT
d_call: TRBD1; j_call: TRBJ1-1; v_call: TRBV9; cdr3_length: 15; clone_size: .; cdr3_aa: CASSVGHRGFSEAFF; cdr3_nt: TGTGCCAGCAGCGTAGGTCACAGGGGTTTTTCTGAAGCTTTCTTT
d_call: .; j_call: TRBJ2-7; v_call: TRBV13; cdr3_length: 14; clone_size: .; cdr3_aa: CASTWEGVFYEQYF; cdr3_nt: TGTGCCAGCACCTGGGAGGGGGTTTTTTACGAGCAGTACTTC
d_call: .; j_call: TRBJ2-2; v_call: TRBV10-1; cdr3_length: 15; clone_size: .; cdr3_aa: CASSGTDSNTGELFF; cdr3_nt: TGCGCCAGCAGCGGTACTGACAGTAACACCGGGGAGCTGTTTTTT
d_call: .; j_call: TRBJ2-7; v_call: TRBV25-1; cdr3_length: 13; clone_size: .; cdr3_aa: CASTGSISYEQYF; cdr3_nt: TGTGCCAGCACCGGCTCCATCTCCTACGAGCAGTACTTC
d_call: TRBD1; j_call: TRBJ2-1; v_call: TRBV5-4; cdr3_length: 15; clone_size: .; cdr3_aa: CASSLRDRLYNEQFF; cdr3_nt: TGTGCCAGCAGCTTGAGGGACAGGCTCTACAATGAGCAGTTCTTC
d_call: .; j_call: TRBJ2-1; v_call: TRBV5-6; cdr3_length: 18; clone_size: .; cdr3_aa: CASSHLELAPGLDNEQFF; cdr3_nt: TGTGCCAGCAGCCACCTAGAGCTAGCGCCCGGGTTGGACAATGAGCAGTTCTTC
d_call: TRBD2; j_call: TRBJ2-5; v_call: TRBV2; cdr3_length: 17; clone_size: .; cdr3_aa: CASSERGGRTGGGTQYF; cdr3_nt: TGTGCCAGCAGTGAGCGGGGGGGGAGGACCGGCGGCGGGACCCAGTACTTC
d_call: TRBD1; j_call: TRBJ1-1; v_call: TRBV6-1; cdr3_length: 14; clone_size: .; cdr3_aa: CASRRTGGDTEAFF; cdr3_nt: TGTGCCAGCAGGCGGACAGGGGGCGATACTGAAGCTTTCTTT
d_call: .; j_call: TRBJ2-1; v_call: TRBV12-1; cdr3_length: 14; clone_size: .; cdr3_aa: CASSFSGMGTEQFF; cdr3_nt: TGTGCCAGCAGCTTTTCCGGTATGGGGACTGAGCAGTTCTTC
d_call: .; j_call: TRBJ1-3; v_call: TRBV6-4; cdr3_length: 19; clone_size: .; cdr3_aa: CASSDSINSHTLSGNTIYF; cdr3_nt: TGTGCCAGCAGTGACTCCATAAACAGCCACACTCTCTCTGGAAACACCATATATTTT
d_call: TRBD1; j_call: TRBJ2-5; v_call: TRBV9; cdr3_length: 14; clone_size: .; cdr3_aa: CASSARDREETQYF; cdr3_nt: TGTGCCAGCAGCGCCCGGGACAGAGAAGAGACCCAGTACTTC
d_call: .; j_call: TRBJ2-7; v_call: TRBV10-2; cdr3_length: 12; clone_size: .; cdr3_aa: CASNLGGIEQYF; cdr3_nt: TGCGCCAGCAACTTAGGGGGAATCGAGCAGTACTTC
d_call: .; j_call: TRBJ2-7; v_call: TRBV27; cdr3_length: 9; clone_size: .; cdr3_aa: CASSYEQYF; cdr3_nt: TGTGCCAGCTCCTACGAGCAGTACTTC
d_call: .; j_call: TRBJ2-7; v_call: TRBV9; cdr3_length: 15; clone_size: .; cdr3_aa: CASSVGDYGWYEQYF; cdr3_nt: TGTGCCAGCAGCGTAGGTGATTATGGGTGGTACGAGCAGTACTTC
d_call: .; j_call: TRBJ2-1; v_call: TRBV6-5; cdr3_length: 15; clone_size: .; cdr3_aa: CATNVGRRSYNEQFF; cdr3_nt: TGTGCCACCAATGTCGGCAGACGATCGTACAATGAGCAGTTCTTC
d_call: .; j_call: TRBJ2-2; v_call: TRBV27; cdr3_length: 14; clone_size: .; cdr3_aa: CASSFNLGTGELFF; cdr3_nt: TGTGCCAGCAGTTTCAACCTAGGCACCGGGGAGCTGTTTTTT
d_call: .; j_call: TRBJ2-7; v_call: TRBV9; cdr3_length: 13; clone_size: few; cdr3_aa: CASSVVSGSEQYF; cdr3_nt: TGTGCCAGCAGCGTAGTATCCGGATCCGAGCAGTACTTC
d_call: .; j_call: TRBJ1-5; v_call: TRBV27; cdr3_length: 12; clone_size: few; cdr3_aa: CASSSGHSPQHF; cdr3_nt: TGTGCCAGCAGTTCTGGCCACAGTCCCCAGCATTTT
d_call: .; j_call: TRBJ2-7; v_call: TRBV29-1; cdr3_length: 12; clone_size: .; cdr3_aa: CSVIPGTYEQYF; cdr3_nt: TGCAGCGTGATCCCGGGTACCTACGAGCAGTACTTC
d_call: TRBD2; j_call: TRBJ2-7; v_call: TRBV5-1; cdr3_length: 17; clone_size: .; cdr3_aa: CASSLVVRSGEFYEQYF; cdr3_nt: TGCGCCAGCAGCTTGGTTGTGAGGAGCGGGGAATTCTACGAGCAGTACTTC
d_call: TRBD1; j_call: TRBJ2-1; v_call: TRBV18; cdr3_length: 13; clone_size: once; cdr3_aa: CASSQYRGNEQFF; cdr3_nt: TGTGCCAGCTCACAATACAGGGGGAATGAGCAGTTCTTC
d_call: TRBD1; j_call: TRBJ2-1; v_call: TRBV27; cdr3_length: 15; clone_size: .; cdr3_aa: CASRSQQGLANEQFF; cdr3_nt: TGTGCCAGCAGGTCCCAACAGGGGTTGGCGAATGAGCAGTTCTTC
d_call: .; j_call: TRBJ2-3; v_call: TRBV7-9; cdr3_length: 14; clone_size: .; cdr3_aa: CASTSPGIADTQYF; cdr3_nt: TGTGCCAGCACCTCCCCAGGGATTGCAGATACGCAGTATTTT
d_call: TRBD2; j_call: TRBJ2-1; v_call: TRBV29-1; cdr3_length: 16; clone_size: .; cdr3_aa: CSVEGTSGLYYNEQFF; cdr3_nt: TGCAGCGTTGAAGGGACTAGCGGGCTGTACTACAATGAGCAGTTCTTC
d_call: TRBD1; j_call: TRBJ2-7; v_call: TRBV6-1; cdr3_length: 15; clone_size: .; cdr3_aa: CASSAQTGRAYEQYF; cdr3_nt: TGTGCCAGCAGTGCCCAGACAGGGCGCGCCTACGAGCAGTACTTC